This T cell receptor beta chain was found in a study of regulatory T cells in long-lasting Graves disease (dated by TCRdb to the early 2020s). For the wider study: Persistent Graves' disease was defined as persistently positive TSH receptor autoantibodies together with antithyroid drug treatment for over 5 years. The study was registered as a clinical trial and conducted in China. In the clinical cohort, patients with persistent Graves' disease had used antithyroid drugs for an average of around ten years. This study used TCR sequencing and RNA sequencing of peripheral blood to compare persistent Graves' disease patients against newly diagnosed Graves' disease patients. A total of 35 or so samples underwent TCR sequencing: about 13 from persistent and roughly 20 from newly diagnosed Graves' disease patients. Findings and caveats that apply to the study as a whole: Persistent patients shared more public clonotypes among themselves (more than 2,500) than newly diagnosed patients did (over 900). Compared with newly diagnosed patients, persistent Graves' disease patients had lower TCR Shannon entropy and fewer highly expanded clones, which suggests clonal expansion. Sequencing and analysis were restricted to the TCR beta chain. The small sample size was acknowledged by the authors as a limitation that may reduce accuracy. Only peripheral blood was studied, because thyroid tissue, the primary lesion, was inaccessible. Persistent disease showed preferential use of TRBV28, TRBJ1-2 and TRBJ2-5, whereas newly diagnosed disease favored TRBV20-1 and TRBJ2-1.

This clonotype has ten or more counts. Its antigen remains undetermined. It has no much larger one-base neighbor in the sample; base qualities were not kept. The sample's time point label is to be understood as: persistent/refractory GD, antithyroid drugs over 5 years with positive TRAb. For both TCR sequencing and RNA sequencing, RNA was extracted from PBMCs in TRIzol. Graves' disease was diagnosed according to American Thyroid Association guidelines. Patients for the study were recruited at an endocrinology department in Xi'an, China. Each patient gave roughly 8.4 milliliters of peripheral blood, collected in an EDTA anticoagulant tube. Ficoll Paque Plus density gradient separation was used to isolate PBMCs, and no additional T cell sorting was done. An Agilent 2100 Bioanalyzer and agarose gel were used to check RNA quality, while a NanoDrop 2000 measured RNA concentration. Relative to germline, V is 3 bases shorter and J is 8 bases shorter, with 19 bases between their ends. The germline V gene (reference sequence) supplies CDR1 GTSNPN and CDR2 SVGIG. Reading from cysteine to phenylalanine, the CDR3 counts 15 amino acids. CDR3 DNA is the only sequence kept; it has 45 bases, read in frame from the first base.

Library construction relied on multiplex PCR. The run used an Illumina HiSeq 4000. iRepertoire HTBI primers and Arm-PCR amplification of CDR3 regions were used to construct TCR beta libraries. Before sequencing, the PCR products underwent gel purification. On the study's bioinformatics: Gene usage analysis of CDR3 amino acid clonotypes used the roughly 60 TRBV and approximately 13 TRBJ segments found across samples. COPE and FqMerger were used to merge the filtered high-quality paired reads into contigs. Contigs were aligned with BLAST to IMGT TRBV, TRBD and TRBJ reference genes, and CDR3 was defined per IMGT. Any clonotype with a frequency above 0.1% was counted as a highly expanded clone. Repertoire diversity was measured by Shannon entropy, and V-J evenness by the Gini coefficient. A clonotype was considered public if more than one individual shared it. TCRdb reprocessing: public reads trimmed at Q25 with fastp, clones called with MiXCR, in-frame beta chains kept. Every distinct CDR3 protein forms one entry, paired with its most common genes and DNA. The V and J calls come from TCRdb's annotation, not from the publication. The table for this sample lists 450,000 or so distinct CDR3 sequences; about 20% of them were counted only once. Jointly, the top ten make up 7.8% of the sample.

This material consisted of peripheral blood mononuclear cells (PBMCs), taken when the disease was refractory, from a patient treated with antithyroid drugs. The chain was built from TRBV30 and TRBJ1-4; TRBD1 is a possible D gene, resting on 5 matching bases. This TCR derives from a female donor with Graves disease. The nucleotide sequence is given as TGTGCCTGGAGACACCTCGGGCAGGGAGGCGAAAAACTGTTTTTT. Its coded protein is CAWRHLGQGGEKLFF.